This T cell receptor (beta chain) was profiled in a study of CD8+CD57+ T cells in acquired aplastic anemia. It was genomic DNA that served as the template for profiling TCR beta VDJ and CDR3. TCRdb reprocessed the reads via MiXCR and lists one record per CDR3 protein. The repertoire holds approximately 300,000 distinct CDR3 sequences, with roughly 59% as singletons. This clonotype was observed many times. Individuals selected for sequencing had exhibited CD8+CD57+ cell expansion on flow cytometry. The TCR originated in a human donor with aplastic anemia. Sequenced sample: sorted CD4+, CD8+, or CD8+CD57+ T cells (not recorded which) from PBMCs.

The CDR3 nucleotides read TGTGCCAGCTCACCTGGCAGGGAGACCTACGAGCAGTACTTC. Protein product: CASSPGRETYEQYF. The rearrangement uses TRBV18 and TRBJ2-7; D possibly matches TRBD1 or TRBD2 (5 bases each). The length of the CDR3 is 14 residues. Per germline, CDR1 KGHSH and CDR2 LQKENI. V was clipped by 3 bases and J by 2 bases, with 11 bases between them.